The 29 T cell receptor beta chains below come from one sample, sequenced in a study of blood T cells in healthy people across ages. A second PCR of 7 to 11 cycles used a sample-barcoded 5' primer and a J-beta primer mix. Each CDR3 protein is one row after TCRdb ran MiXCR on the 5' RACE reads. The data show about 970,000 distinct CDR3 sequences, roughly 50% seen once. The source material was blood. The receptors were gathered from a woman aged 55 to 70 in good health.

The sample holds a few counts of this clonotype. CDR3 sequence reads: CASSERDLSSYEQYF. CDR3 bases: TGTGCCAGCAGTGAACGGGACCTCAGCTCCTACGAGCAGTACTTC. The rearrangement uses TRBV25-1 and TRBJ2-7, with D tentatively TRBD1 or TRBD2 (5 bases each). This CDR3 spans 15 amino acids. The V end was cut by 2 bases, the J end by 0 bases, with 11 bases between. Germline assignment: CDR1 MGHDK and CDR2 SYGVNS.

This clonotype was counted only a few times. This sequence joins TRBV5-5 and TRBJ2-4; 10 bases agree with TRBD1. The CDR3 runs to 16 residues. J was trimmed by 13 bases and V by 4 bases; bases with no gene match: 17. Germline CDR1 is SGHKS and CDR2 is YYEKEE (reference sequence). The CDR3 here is CASSRETGGSLWEQYF. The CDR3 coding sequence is TGTGCCAGCAGCCGAGAGACAGGGGGCTCGTTGTGGGAGCAGTACTTC.

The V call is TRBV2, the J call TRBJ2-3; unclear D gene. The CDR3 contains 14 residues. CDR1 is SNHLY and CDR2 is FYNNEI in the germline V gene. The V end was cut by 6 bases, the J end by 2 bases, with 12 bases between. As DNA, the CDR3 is TGTGCCAGCAGAGGGAAGGTAAACACAGATACGCAGTATTTT. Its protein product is CASRGKVNTDTQYF.

CDR3 loop: CASSSGLAGAAQEQYF. DNA for the CDR3: TGTGCCAGCAGCTCCGGACTAGCGGGAGCGGCCCAAGAGCAGTACTTC. V gene TRBV11-2 combines with J gene TRBJ2-5, with 13 bases matching TRBD2. The CDR3 runs 16 residues. The V and J ends lost 4 bases and 11 bases, in that order; junction bases with no gene match: 13. Germline V gives CDR1 SGHAT, CDR2 FQNNGV.

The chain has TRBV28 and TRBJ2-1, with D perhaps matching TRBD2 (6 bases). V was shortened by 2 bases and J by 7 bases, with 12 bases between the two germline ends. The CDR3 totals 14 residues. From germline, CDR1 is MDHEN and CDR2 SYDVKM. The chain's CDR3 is CASSLAGRWNEQFF. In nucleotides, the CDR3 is TGTGCCAGCAGTTTAGCGGGACGCTGGAATGAGCAGTTCTTC.

CDR3 sequence reads: CASSLGHVYGYTF. CDR3 sequence (DNA): TGTGCCAGCAGCCTGGGACACGTCTATGGCTACACCTTC. The chain carries TRBV7-9 and TRBJ1-2; perhaps TRBD1 as D (6 bases). The V gene lost 5 bases and the J gene lost 4 bases, with 11 bases spanning the gap. CDR3 length: 13 residues. Germline V gene sequence: CDR1 SEHNR, CDR2 FQNEAQ (reference sequence).

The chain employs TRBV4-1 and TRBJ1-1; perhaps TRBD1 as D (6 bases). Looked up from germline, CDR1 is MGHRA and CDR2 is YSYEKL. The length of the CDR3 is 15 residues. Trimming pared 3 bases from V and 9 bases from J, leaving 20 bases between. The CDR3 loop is CASSQVTLRGAKAFF. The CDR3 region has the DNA TGCGCCAGCAGCCAGGTGACCCTCAGGGGTGCGAAAGCTTTCTTT.

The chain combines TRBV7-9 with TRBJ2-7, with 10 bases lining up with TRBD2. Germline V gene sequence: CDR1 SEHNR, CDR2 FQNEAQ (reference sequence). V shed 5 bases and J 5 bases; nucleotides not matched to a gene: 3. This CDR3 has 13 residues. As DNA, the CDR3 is TGTGCCAGCAGCGCTAGCGGGAGCGACGAGCAGTACTTC. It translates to CASSASGSDEQYF.

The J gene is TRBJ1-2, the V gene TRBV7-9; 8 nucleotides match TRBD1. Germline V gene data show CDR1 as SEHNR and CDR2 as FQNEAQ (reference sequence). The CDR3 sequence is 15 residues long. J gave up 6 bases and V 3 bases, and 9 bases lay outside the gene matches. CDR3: CASSFSGGTGHGYTF. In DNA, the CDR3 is TGTGCCAGCAGCTTTAGTGGCGGGACAGGCCATGGCTACACCTTC.

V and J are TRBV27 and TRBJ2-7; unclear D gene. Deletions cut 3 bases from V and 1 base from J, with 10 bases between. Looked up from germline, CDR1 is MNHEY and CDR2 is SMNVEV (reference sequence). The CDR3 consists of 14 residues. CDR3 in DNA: TGTGCCAGCAGTTTTGTTAGGGAATCCTACGAGCAGTACTTC. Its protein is CASSFVRESYEQYF.

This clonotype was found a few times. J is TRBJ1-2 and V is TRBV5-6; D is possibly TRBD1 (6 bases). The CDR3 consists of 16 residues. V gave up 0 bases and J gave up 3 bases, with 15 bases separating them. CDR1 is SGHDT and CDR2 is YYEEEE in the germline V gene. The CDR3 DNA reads TGTGCCAGCAGCTTGGGGTCCGGGGGCTGGGACTATGGCTACACCTTC. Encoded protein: CASSLGSGGWDYGYTF. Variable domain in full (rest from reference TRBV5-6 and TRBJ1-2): DAGVTQSPTHLIKTRGQQVTLRCSPKSGHDTVSWYQQALGQGPQFIFQYYEEEERQRGNFPDRFSGHQFPNYSSELNVNALLLGDSALYLCASSLGSGGWDYGYTFGSGTRLTVV.

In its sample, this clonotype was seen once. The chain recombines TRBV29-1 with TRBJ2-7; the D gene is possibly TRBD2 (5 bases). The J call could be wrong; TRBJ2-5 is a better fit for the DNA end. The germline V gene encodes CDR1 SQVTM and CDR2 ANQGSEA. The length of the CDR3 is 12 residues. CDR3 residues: CSHGMRKETQYF. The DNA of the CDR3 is TGCAGCCACGGGATGCGGAAAGAGACCCAGTACTTC.

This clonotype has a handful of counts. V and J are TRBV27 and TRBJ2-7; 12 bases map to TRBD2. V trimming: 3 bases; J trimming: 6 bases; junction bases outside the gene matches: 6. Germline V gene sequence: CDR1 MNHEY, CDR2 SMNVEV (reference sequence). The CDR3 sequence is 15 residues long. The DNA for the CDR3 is TGTGCCAGCAGTTTTATGACTAGCGGGAGAGGCGAGCAGTACTTC. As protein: CASSFMTSGRGEQYF.

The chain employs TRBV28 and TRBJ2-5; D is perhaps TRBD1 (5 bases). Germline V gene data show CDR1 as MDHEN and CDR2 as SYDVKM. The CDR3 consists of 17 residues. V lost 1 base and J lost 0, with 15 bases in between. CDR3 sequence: CASSLYGDSRDQETQYF. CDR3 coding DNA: TGTGCCAGCAGTTTATATGGAGACAGTAGGGACCAAGAGACCCAGTACTTC.

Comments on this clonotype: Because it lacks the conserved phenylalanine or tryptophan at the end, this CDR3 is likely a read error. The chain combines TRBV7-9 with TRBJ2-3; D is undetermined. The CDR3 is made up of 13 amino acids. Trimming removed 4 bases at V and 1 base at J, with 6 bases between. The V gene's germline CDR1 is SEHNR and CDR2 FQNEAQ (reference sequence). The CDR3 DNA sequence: TGTGCCAGCAGCTCGAGCCGCACAGATACGCAGTATGTT. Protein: CASSSSRTDTQYV.

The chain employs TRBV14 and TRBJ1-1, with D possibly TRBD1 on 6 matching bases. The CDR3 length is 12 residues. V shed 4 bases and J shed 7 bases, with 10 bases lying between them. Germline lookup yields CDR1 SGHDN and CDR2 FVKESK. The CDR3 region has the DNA TGTGCCAGCAGCCGCCCACAGGGTGAAGCTTTCTTT. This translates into CASSRPQGEAFF.

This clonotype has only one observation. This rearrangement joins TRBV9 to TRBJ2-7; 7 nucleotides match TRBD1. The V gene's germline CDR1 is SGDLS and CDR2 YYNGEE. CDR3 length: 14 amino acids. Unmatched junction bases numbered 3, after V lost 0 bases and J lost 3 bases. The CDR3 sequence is CASSVADRDYEQYF. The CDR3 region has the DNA TGTGCCAGCAGCGTAGCTGACAGGGACTACGAGCAGTACTTC.

The CDR3 spells CASSFGGYENEQYF. The CDR3 nucleotides are TGCGCCAGCAGCTTTGGGGGATACGAGAATGAGCAGTACTTC. The chain couples TRBV5-1 to TRBJ2-7; D tentatively fits TRBD1 or TRBD2 (5 bases each). This CDR3 has 14 amino acids. Per the germline V gene, CDR1 is SGHRS and CDR2 is YFSETQ. V was shortened by 2 bases and J by 7 bases, with 16 bases between the two germline ends.

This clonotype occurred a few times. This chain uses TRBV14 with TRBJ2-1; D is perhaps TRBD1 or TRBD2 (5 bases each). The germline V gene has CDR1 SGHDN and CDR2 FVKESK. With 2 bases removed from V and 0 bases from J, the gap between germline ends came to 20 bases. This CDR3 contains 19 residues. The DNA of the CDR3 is TGTGCCAGCAGCCAACGACCGGGACGCCGAATGAACTCCTACAATGAGCAGTTCTTC. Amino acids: CASSQRPGRRMNSYNEQFF.

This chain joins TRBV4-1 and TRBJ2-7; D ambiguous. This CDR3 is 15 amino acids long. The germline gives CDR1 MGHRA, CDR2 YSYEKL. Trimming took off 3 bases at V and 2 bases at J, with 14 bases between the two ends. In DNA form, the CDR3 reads TGCGCCAGCAGCCAGCGCGACTTAGGAGCCTACGAGCAGTACTTC. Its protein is CASSQRDLGAYEQYF.

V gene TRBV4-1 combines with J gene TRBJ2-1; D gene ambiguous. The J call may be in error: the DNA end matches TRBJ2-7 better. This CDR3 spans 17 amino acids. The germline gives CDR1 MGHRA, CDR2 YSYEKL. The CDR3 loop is CASSQVMARSSYNEQYF. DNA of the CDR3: TGCGCCAGCAGCCAAGTAATGGCCAGAAGCTCCTACAATGAGCAGTACTTC.

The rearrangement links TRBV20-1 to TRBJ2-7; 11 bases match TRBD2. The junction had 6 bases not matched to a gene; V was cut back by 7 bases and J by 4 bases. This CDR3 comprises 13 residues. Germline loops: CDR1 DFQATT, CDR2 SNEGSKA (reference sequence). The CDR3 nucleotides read TGCAGTGTTCATAGCGGGAGGGATTACGAGCAGTACTTC. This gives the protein CSVHSGRDYEQYF.

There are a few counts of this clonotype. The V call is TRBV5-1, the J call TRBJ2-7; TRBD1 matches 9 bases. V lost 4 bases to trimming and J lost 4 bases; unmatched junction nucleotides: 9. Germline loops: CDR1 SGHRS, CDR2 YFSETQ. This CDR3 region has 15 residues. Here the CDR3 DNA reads TGCGCCAGCAGCCCAAAGACAGGGGGGTATTACGAGCAGTACTTC. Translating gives CASSPKTGGYYEQYF.

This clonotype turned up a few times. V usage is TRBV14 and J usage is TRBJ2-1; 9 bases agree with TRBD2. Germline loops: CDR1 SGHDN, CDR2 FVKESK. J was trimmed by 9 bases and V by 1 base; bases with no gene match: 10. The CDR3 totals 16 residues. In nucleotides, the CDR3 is TGTGCCAGCAGCCAAGGACCGGGACTAGCATTTCCTGAGCAGTTCTTC. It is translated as CASSQGPGLAFPEQFF.

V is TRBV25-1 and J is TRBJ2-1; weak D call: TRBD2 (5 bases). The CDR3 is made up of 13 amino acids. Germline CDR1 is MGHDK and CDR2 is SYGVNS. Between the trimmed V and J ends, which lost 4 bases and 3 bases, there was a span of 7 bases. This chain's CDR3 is CASSALGYNEQFF. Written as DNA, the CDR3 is TGTGCCAGCAGTGCACTAGGCTACAATGAGCAGTTCTTC.

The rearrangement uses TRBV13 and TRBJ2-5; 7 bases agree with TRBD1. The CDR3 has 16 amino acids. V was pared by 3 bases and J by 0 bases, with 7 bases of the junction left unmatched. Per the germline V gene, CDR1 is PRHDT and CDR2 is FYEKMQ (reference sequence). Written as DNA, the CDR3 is TGTGCCAGCAGCTTCGGACAGGAAGATCACCAAGAGACCCAGTACTTC. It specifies CASSFGQEDHQETQYF.

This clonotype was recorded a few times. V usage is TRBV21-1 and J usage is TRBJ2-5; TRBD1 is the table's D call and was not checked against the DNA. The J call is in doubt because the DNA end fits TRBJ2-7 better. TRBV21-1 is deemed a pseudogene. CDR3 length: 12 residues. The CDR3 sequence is CAVTGGYYEQYF. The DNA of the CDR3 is TGTGCCGTTACCGGGGGATACTACGAGCAGTACTTC.

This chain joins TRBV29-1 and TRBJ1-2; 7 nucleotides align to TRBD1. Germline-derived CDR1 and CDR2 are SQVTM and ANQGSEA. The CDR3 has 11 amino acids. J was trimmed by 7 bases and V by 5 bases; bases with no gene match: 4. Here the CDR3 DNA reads TGCAGCGTTCCAACAGGGGTTGGCTACACCTTC. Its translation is CSVPTGVGYTF.

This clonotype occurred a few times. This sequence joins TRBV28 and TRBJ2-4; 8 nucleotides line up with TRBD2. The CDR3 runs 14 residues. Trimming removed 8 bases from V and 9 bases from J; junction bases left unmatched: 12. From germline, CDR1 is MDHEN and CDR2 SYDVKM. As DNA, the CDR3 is TGTGCCAGCGAGGGCGGGGGGCCTAAGAGCATTCAGTACTTC. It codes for CASEGGGPKSIQYF.